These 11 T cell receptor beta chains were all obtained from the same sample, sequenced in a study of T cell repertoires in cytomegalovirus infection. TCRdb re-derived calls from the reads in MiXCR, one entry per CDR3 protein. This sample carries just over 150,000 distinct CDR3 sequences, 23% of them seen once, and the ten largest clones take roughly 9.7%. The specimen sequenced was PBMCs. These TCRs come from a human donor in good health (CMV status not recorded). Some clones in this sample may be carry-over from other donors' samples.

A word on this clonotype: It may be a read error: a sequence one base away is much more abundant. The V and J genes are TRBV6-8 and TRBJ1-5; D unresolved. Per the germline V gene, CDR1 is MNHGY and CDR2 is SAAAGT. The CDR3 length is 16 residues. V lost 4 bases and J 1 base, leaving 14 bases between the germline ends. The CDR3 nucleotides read TGTGCCAGCAGTTGCGCGGGCCCCCCGAGCAATCAGCCCCAGCATTTT. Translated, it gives CASSCAGPPSNQPQHF.

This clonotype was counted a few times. Here the CDR3 reads CASTRLAGGSGANVLTF. The CDR3, as DNA: TGTGCCAGTACCCGACTAGCGGGGGGATCTGGGGCCAACGTCCTGACTTTC. The rearrangement uses TRBV19 and TRBJ2-6; 13 bases fit TRBD2. Germline values: CDR1 LNHDA, CDR2 SQIVND (reference sequence). The CDR3 is 17 amino acids. V trimming: 7 bases; J trimming: 1 base; junction bases outside the gene matches: 4.

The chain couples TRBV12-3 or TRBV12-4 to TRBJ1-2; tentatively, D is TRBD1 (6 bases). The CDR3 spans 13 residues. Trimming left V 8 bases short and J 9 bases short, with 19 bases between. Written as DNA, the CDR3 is TGTGCCAGCGGCTACTCGGACAGCAGTAGCTACACCTTC. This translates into CASGYSDSSSYTF.

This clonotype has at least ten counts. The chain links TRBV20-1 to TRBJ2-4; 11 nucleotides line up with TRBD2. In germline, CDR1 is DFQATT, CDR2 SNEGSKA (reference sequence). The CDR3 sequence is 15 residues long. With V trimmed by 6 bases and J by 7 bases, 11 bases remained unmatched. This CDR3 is CSATPTSGARNIQYF. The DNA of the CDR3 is TGCAGTGCAACACCGACTAGCGGGGCTCGGAACATTCAGTACTTC.

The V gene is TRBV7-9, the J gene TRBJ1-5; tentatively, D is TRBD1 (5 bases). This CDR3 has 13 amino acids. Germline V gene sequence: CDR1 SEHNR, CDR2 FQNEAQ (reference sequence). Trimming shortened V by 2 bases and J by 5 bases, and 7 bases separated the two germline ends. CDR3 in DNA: TGTGCCAGCAGCTTACGAGGGGATCAGCCCCAGCATTTT. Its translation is CASSLRGDQPQHF. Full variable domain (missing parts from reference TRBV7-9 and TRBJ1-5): DTGVSQNPRHKITKRGQNVTFRCDPISEHNRLYWYRQTLGQGPEFLTYFQNEAQLEKSRLLSDRFSAERPKGSFSTLEIQRTEQGDSAMYLCASSLRGDQPQHFGDGTRLSIL.

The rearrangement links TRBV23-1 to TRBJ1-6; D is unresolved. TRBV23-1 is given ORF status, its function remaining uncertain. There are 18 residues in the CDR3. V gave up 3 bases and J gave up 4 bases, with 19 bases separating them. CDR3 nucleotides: TGCGCCAGCAGTCATACCAAGGCAGAAGCTTTTTATAATTCACCCCTCCACTTT. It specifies CASSHTKAEAFYNSPLHF.

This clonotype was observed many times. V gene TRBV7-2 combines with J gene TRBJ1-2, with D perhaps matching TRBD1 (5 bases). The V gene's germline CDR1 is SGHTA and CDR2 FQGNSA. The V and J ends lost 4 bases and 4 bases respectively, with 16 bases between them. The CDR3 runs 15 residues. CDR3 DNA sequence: TGTGCCAGCAGCTCGTTGGGGGTCCAGTCCTATGGCTACACCTTC. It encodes CASSSLGVQSYGYTF.

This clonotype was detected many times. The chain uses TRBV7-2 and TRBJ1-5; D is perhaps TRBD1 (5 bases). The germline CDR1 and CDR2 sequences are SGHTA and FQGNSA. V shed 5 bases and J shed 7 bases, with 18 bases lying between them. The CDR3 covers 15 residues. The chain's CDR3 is CASSPPGGREQPQHF. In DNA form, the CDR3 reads TGTGCCAGCAGCCCCCCGGGGGGGAGGGAGCAGCCCCAGCATTTT.

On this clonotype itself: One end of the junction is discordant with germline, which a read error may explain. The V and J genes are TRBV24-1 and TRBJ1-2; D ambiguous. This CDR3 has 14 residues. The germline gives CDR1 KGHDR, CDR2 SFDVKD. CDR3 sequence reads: CATSDGWQSYDYTF. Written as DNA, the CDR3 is TGTGCCACCAGTGACGGGTGGCAGAGCTATGACTACACCTTC.

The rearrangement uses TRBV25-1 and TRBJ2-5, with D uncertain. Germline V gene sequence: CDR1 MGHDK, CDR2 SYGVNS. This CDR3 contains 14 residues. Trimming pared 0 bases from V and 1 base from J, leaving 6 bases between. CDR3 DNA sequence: TGTGCCAGCAGTGAATATGGTAGCCAAGAGACCCAGTACTTC. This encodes CASSEYGSQETQYF.

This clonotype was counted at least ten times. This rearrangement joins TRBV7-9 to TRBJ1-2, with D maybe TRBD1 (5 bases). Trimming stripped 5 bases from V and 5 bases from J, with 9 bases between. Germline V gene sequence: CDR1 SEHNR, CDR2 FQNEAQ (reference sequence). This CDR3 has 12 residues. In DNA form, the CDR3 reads TGTGCCAGCAGCCCTAGGGGATATGGCTACACCTTC. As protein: CASSPRGYGYTF. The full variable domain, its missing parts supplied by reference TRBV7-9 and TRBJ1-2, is DTGVSQNPRHKITKRGQNVTFRCDPISEHNRLYWYRQTLGQGPEFLTYFQNEAQLEKSRLLSDRFSAERPKGSFSTLEIQRTEQGDSAMYLCASSPRGYGYTFGSGTRLTVV.